Following are 21 T cell receptor beta chains from one sample sequenced in a study of blood T cell repertoires in COVID-19. The table came from immunoSEQ multiplex PCR; TCRdb's copy has only in-frame clones and leaves some out. This sample has 70,000 or so clones, with about 90% found just once. The sample comprised peripheral blood. The receptors shown here come from a human donor in a cohort sampled during active COVID-19.

A single count supports this clone. The CDR3 DNA reads as TGTGCCAGCAGCCCTAGACGCAACGGCTCCTACGAGCAGTACTTC. Residues: CASSPRRNGSYEQYF. This chain connects TRBV11-2 to TRBJ2-7; no clear D gene. Germline V CDR1 and CDR2: SGHAT, FQNNGV. V dropped 5 bases and J dropped 0 bases, with 14 bases sitting between them. The CDR3 totals 15 residues.

This clone was counted a single time. This rearrangement joins TRBV5-5 to TRBJ2-6; TRBD1 agrees at 7 bases. The V gene end was trimmed by 0 bases and the J gene end by 0 bases; junction bases not matched to a gene: 3. The germline V gene has CDR1 SGHKS and CDR2 YYEKEE (reference sequence). The CDR3 is 17 residues long. Written as DNA, the CDR3 is TGTGCCAGCAGCTTGGAGGGACAGTTCTCTGGGGCCAACGTCCTGACTTTC. Encoded protein: CASSLEGQFSGANVLTF. Variable domain in full (rest from reference TRBV5-5 and TRBJ2-6): DAGVTQSPTHLIKTRGQQVTLRCSPISGHKSVSWYQQVLGQGPQFIFQYYEKEERGRGNFPDRFSARQFPNYSSELNVNALLLGDSALYLCASSLEGQFSGANVLTFGAGSRLTVL.

The chain couples TRBV7-3 to TRBJ2-3; a weak D match, TRBD1 (6 bases). Trimming removed 1 base at V and 2 bases at J, with 10 bases between. CDR3 size: 15 residues. CDR1 and CDR2 from the germline V gene are SGHTA and FQGTGA. The CDR3, as DNA: TGTGCCAGCAGCTTAATACAGGGACCCACAGATACGCAGTATTTT. It yields the protein CASSLIQGPTDTQYF.

The chain has TRBV9 and TRBJ2-7, with 15 bases fitting TRBD2. The CDR3 is 15 residues long. V dropped 4 bases and J dropped 4; count of bases not matched to a gene: 3. Germline V lookup: CDR1 SGDLS, CDR2 YYNGEE. This CDR3 reads CASSPGTSGGYEQYF. For the CDR3, the DNA is TGTGCCAGCAGCCCTGGGACTAGCGGGGGGTACGAGCAGTACTTC.

The chain is built from TRBV29-1 and TRBJ1-2; maybe TRBD1 (6 bases). The V and J ends lost 3 bases and 5 bases respectively, with 13 bases between them. This CDR3 is built from 13 residues. The V gene's germline CDR1 is SQVTM and CDR2 ANQGSEA. CDR3 DNA: TGCAGCGTTGACTTGGGAGGGGGGTATGGCTACACCTTC. It translates to CSVDLGGGYGYTF.

This chain's CDR3 is CASSSSSYEQYF. The CDR3 nucleotides are TGTGCCAGCAGCTCCTCCTCCTACGAGCAGTACTTC. The genes are TRBV5-6 and TRBJ2-7; D is undetermined. Germline-derived CDR1 and CDR2 are SGHDT and YYEEEE. V was cut by 3 bases and J by 0 bases, with 4 bases left in between. The CDR3 sequence is 12 residues long.

This chain uses TRBV28 with TRBJ2-7; D gene ambiguous. The CDR3 is made up of 13 amino acids. Looked up from germline, CDR1 is MDHEN and CDR2 is SYDVKM. V lost 7 bases, J lost 3 bases, and 13 bases lay in between. In DNA, the CDR3 is TGTGCCAGCAAGAAAGGCGGTAACTACGAGCAGTACTTC. Protein product: CASKKGGNYEQYF.

The chain joins TRBV19 to TRBJ1-2, with D perhaps TRBD1 (6 bases). V dropped 5 bases and J dropped 4 bases, with 11 bases sitting between them. Germline V gene data show CDR1 as LNHDA and CDR2 as SQIVND (reference sequence). This CDR3 comprises 13 residues. The CDR3: CASSPTGLYGYTF. The CDR3 nucleotides read TGTGCCAGTAGTCCGACAGGTCTCTATGGCTACACCTTC.

The chain couples TRBV4-3 to TRBJ1-3; a weak D match, TRBD1 (6 bases). The CDR3 spans 15 residues. CDR1 LGHNA and CDR2 YSLEER come from the germline V gene. V was shortened by 4 bases and J by 2 bases, with 12 bases between the two germline ends. CDR3 in amino acids: CASSLDSSAGNTIYF. In DNA, the CDR3 is TGCGCCAGCAGCCTGGACAGCTCAGCTGGAAACACCATATATTTT.

The V call is TRBV11-1, the J call TRBJ1-6, with 7 bases identical to TRBD1. The CDR3 is 15 amino acids. J was trimmed by 11 bases and V by 5 bases; bases with no gene match: 12. Germline V gene data show CDR1 as SGHAT and CDR2 as FQDESV (reference sequence). This chain's CDR3 is CASSLRWPDRAPLHF. Here the CDR3 DNA reads TGTGCCAGCAGCCTGAGATGGCCCGACAGGGCACCCCTCCACTTT.

The chain recombines TRBV5-5 with TRBJ1-6; weak D call: TRBD1 (6 bases). CDR1 and CDR2 (germline): SGHKS, YYEKEE (reference sequence). V was clipped by 7 bases and J by 0 bases, with 20 bases between them. The CDR3 runs to 18 residues. Here the CDR3 reads CASRWAGGGSSYNSPLHF. The CDR3, as DNA: TGTGCCAGCCGCTGGGCCGGGGGGGGCAGCTCCTATAATTCACCCCTCCACTTT.

The CDR3 protein is CASSLTGQGYEQYF. CDR3 DNA: TGTGCCAGCAGCTTAACGGGACAGGGGTACGAGCAGTACTTC. The J gene is TRBJ2-7, the V gene TRBV5-5; 10 bases align to TRBD1. Germline V gene lookup returns CDR1 SGHKS and CDR2 YYEKEE (reference sequence). With 2 bases clipped from V and 4 bases from J, the junction kept 3 bases outside the gene matches. This CDR3 has 14 amino acids. The full variable domain, in which reference TRBV5-5 and TRBJ2-7 provide the parts outside the CDR3, is DAGVTQSPTHLIKTRGQQVTLRCSPISGHKSVSWYQQVLGQGPQFIFQYYEKEERGRGNFPDRFSARQFPNYSSELNVNALLLGDSALYLCASSLTGQGYEQYFGPGTRLTVT.

This chain links TRBV18 with TRBJ2-5; D unclear. Deletions cut 1 base from V and 2 bases from J, with 11 bases between. The CDR3 covers 15 residues. CDR1 is KGHSH, CDR2 LQKENI, per germline. The CDR3 DNA reads as TGTGCCAGCTCACCACTCGAGGTGTCACAAGAGACCCAGTACTTC. This sequence encodes CASSPLEVSQETQYF.

The V call is TRBV18, the J call TRBJ1-5, with D possibly being TRBD1 (5 bases). Germline values: CDR1 KGHSH, CDR2 LQKENI. There are 15 residues in the CDR3. The ends were cut back, 6 bases at V and 2 bases at J, with 14 bases in the middle. The CDR3 nucleotides are TGTGCCAGCTCGGGGGTTTCGGGGGGCAATCAGCCCCAGCATTTT. This encodes CASSGVSGGNQPQHF.

The sample holds one count of this clone. The J gene is TRBJ1-1, the V gene TRBV15; 7 nucleotides align to TRBD1. V was clipped by 1 base and J by 1 base; unmatched bases: 3. The CDR3 length is 15 residues. Germline V gene lookup returns CDR1 LNHNV and CDR2 YYDKDF (reference sequence). The CDR3, as DNA: TGTGCCACCAGCAGAGTTCAGGGGGAGAACACTGAAGCTTTCTTT. Amino acid sequence: CATSRVQGENTEAFF.

The chain links TRBV28 to TRBJ1-4; D not resolved. The germline gives CDR1 MDHEN, CDR2 SYDVKM. The V end lost 3 bases, the J end lost 13 bases, and 15 bases lay between the germline ends. The CDR3 extends over 13 amino acids. The CDR3 protein is CASSFRNLNGLFF. CDR3 nucleotides: TGTGCCAGCAGTTTTAGAAATCTTAATGGACTGTTTTTT.

The chain uses TRBV29-1 and TRBJ2-7; 9 bases are a match to TRBD1. V lost 5 bases and J lost 9; bases outside the gene matches: 11. CDR3 length equals 13 residues. Germline loops: CDR1 SQVTM, CDR2 ANQGSEA. The CDR3 region is CSVTRDRDHRQYF. Written as DNA, the CDR3 is TGCAGCGTTACCCGGGACAGGGATCATAGGCAGTACTTC.

This chain uses TRBV4-3 with TRBJ1-1; 7 nucleotides agree with TRBD1. Germline-derived CDR1 and CDR2 are LGHNA and YSLEER. J was trimmed by 6 bases and V by 3 bases; bases with no gene match: 10. This CDR3 has 15 amino acids. The CDR3 protein is CASSQGQWTFAEAFF. CDR3 sequence (DNA): TGCGCCAGCAGCCAGGGACAGTGGACTTTCGCTGAAGCTTTCTTT.

The V gene is TRBV24-1, the J gene TRBJ2-7; 8 nucleotides match TRBD1. V shed 4 bases, J shed 3 bases, and the junction held 4 bases outside the gene matches. The CDR3 sequence is 14 residues long. Germline CDR1 reads KGHDR; CDR2 reads SFDVKD. The chain's CDR3 is CATSDGTGNYEQYF. Here the CDR3 DNA reads TGTGCCACCAGTGACGGGACAGGAAACTACGAGCAGTACTTC.

This clone appeared a few times. This chain uses TRBV7-7 with TRBJ2-7; 9 bases align to TRBD1. V gave up 1 base and J gave up 5 bases; unmatched junction bases: 3. There are 14 residues in the CDR3. Germline loops: CDR1 SSHAT, CDR2 FNYEAQ (reference sequence). The CDR3 here is CASSLGQGVHEQYF. CDR3 in DNA: TGTGCCAGCAGCTTAGGACAGGGGGTACACGAGCAGTACTTC.

J is TRBJ1-2 and V is TRBV7-6; D remains unclear. Germline V gene data show CDR1 as SGHVS and CDR2 as FNYEAQ. The ends were cut back, 1 base at V and 4 bases at J, with 13 bases in the middle. This CDR3 is built from 15 residues. The CDR3 DNA reads as TGTGCCAGCAGCTTAGGGCGAGGAGGGAGCTATGGCTACACCTTC. Protein: CASSLGRGGSYGYTF.